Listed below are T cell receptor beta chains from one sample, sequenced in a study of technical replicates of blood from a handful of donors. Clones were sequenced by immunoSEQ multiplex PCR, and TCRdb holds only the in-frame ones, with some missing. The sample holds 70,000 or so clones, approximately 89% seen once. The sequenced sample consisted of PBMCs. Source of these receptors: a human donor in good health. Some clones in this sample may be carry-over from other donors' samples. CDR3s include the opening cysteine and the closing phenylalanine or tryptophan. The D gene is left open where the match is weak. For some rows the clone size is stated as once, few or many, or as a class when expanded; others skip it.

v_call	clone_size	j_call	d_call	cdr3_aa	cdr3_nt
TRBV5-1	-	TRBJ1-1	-	CASSLGKVTALNTEAFF	TGCGCCAGCAGCTTGGGGAAAGTCACAGCCCTGAACACTGAAGCTTTCTTT
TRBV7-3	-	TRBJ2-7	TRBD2	CASSLAGGGGYEQYF	TGTGCCAGCAGCCTAGCGGGAGGGGGGGGCTACGAGCAGTACTTC
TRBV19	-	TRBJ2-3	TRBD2	CASEDSGLTDTQYF	TGTGCCAGTGAAGATAGCGGGCTAACAGATACGCAGTATTTT
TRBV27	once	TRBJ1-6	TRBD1	CASSTRQGAINSPLHF	TGTGCCAGCAGTACAAGACAGGGAGCAATTAATTCACCCCTCCACTTT
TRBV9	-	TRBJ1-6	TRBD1	CASSTKQGASDSPLHF	TGTGCCAGCAGCACAAAACAGGGGGCCTCCGATTCACCCCTCCACTTT
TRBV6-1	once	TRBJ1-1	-	CASSALRWTEAFF	TGTGCCAGCAGTGCCCTACGTTGGACTGAAGCTTTCTTT
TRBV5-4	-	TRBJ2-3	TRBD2	CASSLGAGGLSDTQYF	TGTGCCAGCAGCTTGGGAGCGGGAGGGCTGTCAGATACGCAGTATTTT
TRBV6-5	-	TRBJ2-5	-	CASSKETQYF	TGTGCCAGCAGCAAAGAGACCCAGTACTTC
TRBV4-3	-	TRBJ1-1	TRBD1	CASSRETGGNTEAFF	TGCGCCAGCAGCCGAGAGACAGGGGGTAACACTGAAGCTTTCTTT
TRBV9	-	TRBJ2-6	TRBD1	CASSGFQGAGGANVLTF	TGTGCCAGCAGCGGCTTCCAGGGGGCGGGTGGGGCCAACGTCCTGACTTTC
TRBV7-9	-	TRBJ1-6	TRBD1	CASSGGQGNSPLHF	TGTGCCAGCAGCGGGGGACAGGGAAATTCACCCCTCCACTTT
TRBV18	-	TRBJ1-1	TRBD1	CASSRGQGMGNTEAFF	TGTGCCAGCTCACGGGGACAGGGGATGGGAAACACTGAAGCTTTCTTT
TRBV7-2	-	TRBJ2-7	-	CASSLVTGSSYEQYF	TGTGCCAGCAGCTTAGTTACAGGGAGCTCCTACGAGCAGTACTTC
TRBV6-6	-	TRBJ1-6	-	CASSYSTNSPLHF	TGTGCCAGCAGTTACTCGACAAATTCACCCCTCCACTTT
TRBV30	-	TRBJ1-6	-	CAWSVTGNSPLHF	TGTGCCTGGAGTGTAACAGGGAATTCACCCCTCCACTTT
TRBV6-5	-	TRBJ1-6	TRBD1	CASSYTGTGADSPLHF	TGTGCCAGCAGTTACACCGGGACAGGGGCCGATTCACCCCTCCACTTT
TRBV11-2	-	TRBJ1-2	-	CASSQDSGRYGYTF	TGTGCCAGCAGCCAAGACAGTGGGAGGTATGGCTACACCTTC
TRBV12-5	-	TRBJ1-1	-	CASGPGQGMNTEAFF	TGTGCTAGTGGACCCGGTCAGGGAATGAACACTGAAGCTTTCTTT
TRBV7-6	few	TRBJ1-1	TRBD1	CASSYRAPSTGQRNTEAFF	TGTGCCAGCAGCTACAGAGCTCCCTCAACGGGACAGAGGAACACTGAAGCTTTCTTT
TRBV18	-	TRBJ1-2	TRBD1	CASSVDRGDYGYTF	TGTGCCAGCTCCGTCGACAGGGGCGACTATGGCTACACCTTC
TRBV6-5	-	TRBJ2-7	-	CASRLIVGHNEQYF	TGTGCCAGCAGGCTTATCGTGGGCCATAACGAGCAGTACTTC
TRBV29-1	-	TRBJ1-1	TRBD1	CSVDRGETEAFF	TGCAGCGTGGACAGGGGAGAAACTGAAGCTTTCTTT
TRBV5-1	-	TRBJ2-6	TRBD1	CASSHRDRGRGANVLTF	TGCGCCAGCAGCCATCGGGACAGGGGGCGTGGGGCCAACGTCCTGACTTTC
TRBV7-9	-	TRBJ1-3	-	CASSIDSSGNTIYF	TGTGCCAGCAGCATAGACAGCTCTGGAAACACCATATATTTT
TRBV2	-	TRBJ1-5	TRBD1	CASRGTALQPQHF	TGTGCCAGCAGGGGGACAGCTCTTCAGCCCCAGCATTTT
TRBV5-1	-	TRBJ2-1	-	CASSSGEWAYNEQFF	TGCGCCAGCAGCTCGGGGGAGTGGGCCTACAATGAGCAGTTCTTC
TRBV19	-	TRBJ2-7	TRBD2	CASSTQGLAGYYEQYF	TGTGCCAGTAGTACCCAAGGGCTAGCGGGGTACTACGAGCAGTACTTC
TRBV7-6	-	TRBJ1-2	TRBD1	CASSLESGGLYGYTF	TGTGCCAGCAGCTTAGAGTCAGGGGGCCTCTATGGCTACACCTTC
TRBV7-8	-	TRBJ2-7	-	CASSLGQHYEQYF	TGTGCCAGCAGCTTAGGACAGCACTACGAGCAGTACTTC
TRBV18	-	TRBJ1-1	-	CASSPVQANTEAFF	TGTGCCAGCTCACCAGTACAGGCGAACACTGAAGCTTTCTTT
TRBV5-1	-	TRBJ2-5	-	CASSLSLQETQYF	TGCGCCAGCAGCTTATCACTCCAAGAGACCCAGTACTTC
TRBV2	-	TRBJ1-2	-	CASSGGDHGGYTF	TGTGCCAGCAGTGGGGGAGACCACGGAGGCTACACCTTC
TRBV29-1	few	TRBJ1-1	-	CSVEDLGRGGEEAFF	TGCAGCGTTGAAGATTTGGGAAGGGGAGGGGAAGAAGCTTTCTTT
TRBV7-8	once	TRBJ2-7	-	CASSLGQGLYEQYF	TGTGCCAGCAGCTTAGGACAGGGACTCTACGAGCAGTACTTC
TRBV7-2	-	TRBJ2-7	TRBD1	CASSTGQAGEQYF	TGTGCCAGCAGCACGGGACAGGCAGGTGAGCAGTACTTC
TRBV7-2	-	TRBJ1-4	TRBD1	CASSPDRANEKLFF	TGTGCCAGCAGCCCCGACAGGGCTAATGAAAAACTGTTTTTT
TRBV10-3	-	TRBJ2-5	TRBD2	CAISAGLAGGDQYF	TGTGCCATCAGTGCGGGCCTAGCGGGGGGTGACCAGTACTTC
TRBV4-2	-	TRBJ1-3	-	CASSQETDGNTIYF	TGTGCCAGCAGCCAAGAAACAGACGGAAACACCATATATTTT
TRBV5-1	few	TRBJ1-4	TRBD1	CASSVLPGQINEKLFF	TGCGCCAGCAGCGTACTACCGGGACAGATTAATGAAAAACTGTTTTTT
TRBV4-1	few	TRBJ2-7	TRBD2	CASSQQGLGSYEQYF	TGCGCCAGCAGCCAGCAGGGACTAGGTTCCTACGAGCAGTACTTC
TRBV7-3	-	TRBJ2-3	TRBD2	CASSSGGGGDTQYF	TGTGCCAGCAGTAGCGGGGGGGGAGGTGATACGCAGTATTTT
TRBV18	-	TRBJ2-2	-	CASSQQSANTGELFF	TGTGCCAGCTCACAACAGTCTGCGAACACCGGGGAGCTGTTTTTT
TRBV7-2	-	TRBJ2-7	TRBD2	CASSPGLAEAYEQYF	TGTGCCAGCAGCCCCGGGCTAGCGGAGGCCTACGAGCAGTACTTC
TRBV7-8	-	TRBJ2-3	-	CASSPRRPVRGDTQYF	TGTGCCAGCAGCCCACGCAGACCGGTACGGGGTGATACGCAGTATTTT
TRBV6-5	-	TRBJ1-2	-	CASSNPRGGYGYTF	TGTGCCAGCAGTAATCCAAGGGGCGGCTATGGCTACACCTTC
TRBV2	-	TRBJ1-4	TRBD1	CASSPGQSNEKLFF	TGTGCCAGCAGCCCGGGACAGAGTAATGAAAAACTGTTTTTT
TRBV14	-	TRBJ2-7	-	CASSRHGYEQYF	TGTGCCAGCAGCCGTCACGGCTACGAGCAGTACTTC
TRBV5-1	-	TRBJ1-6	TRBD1	CASSLTGVNSPLHF	TGCGCCAGCAGCCTGACAGGGGTTAATTCACCCCTCCACTTT